Presented here are 13 T cell receptor beta chains from one specimen sequenced in a study of CD8 T cells in ankylosing spondylitis. TCRdb independently ran MiXCR on the 5' RACE reads; one entry per CDR3 protein. The repertoire includes more than 300,000 distinct CDR3 sequences, approximately 8.2% of them detected once, and about 15% sits in the top ten. These receptors' targets are unknown. Broader study findings: In ankylosing spondylitis blood, a motif of roughly 8 highly homologous TCR beta variants appeared characteristic.

Sequenced sample: blood, either unsorted or a sorted T cell fraction (not recorded which). Receptors were obtained from a male donor with ankylosing spondylitis.

This clonotype was found a few times. This rearrangement joins TRBV24-1 to TRBJ2-3; 11 positions match TRBD1. V lost 3 bases to trimming and J lost 4 bases; unmatched junction nucleotides: 2. CDR1 is KGHDR, CDR2 SFDVKD, per germline. The CDR3 totals 15 residues. In DNA, the CDR3 is TGTGCCACCAGTGATGGACAGGGGGCTGCAGATACGCAGTATTTT. Translated, it gives CATSDGQGAADTQYF.

The rearrangement links TRBV9 to TRBJ2-4; TRBD1 matches 10 bases. Trimming at V came to 4 bases and at J to 0 bases, leaving 13 bases not matched to a gene. The CDR3 sequence is 19 residues long. CDR1 SGDLS and CDR2 YYNGEE come from the germline V gene. The CDR3 loop is CASSLRTGGEILAKNIQYF. Here the CDR3 DNA reads TGTGCCAGCAGCCTCCGGACAGGGGGGGAAATATTAGCCAAAAACATTCAGTACTTC.

This clonotype was detected a few times. The V call is TRBV4-1, the J call TRBJ1-1; 10 nucleotides line up with TRBD1. CDR1 and CDR2 (germline): MGHRA, YSYEKL. The CDR3 loop spans 15 amino acids. V dropped 4 bases and J dropped 1; count of bases not matched to a gene: 3. The CDR3: CASSRGQGTNTEAFF. The CDR3 coding sequence is TGCGCCAGCAGCCGGGGACAGGGGACGAACACTGAAGCTTTCTTT.

This clonotype was picked up many times. V and J are TRBV2 and TRBJ2-1, with TRBD1 identical over 8 bases. Looked up from germline, CDR1 is SNHLY and CDR2 is FYNNEI. Trimming removed 6 bases from V and 4 bases from J; junction bases left unmatched: 5. This CDR3 region has 14 residues. Written as DNA, the CDR3 is TGTGCCAGCAGAGGAGGGACAGGATACAATGAGCAGTTCTTC. It translates to CASRGGTGYNEQFF.

This clonotype was seen more than once but under ten times. The genes are TRBV14 and TRBJ2-5, with D unresolved. The V end lost 3 bases, the J end lost 4 bases, and 3 bases lay between the germline ends. Germline assignment: CDR1 SGHDN and CDR2 FVKESK. The CDR3 length is 11 residues. The CDR3 loop is CASSHTETQYF. The CDR3 nucleotides read TGTGCCAGCAGCCATACAGAGACCCAGTACTTC. The entire variable domain, with the rest obtained from reference TRBV14 and TRBJ2-5, is as follows: EAGVTQFPSHSVIEKGQTVTLRCDPISGHDNLYWYRRVMGKEIKFLLHFVKESKQDESGMPNNRFLAERTGGTYSTLKVQPAELEDSGVYFCASSHTETQYFGPGTRLLVL.

The table lists this clonotype with a few counts. This chain connects TRBV2 to TRBJ2-3; D remains unclear. Germline V CDR1 and CDR2: SNHLY, FYNNEI. V lost 4 bases and J lost 0, with 8 bases in between. The CDR3 has 14 residues. CDR3 in amino acids: CASSGLRSTDTQYF. The CDR3 DNA reads as TGTGCCAGCAGTGGCCTTAGGAGCACAGATACGCAGTATTTT.

The gene calls are TRBV5-1 and TRBJ2-7, with 7 nucleotides matching TRBD2. The CDR3 has 12 residues. Germline-derived CDR1 and CDR2 are SGHRS and YFSETQ. The V and J ends lost 6 bases and 6 bases, in that order; junction bases with no gene match: 6. CDR3 nucleotide sequence: TGCGCCAGCAAGGAACTAGCGACCGAGCAGTACTTC. Encoded protein: CASKELATEQYF.

This clonotype was picked up many times. The chain links TRBV19 to TRBJ1-2; 8 bases map to TRBD1. The CDR3 spans 14 residues. CDR1 is LNHDA and CDR2 is SQIVND in the germline V gene (reference sequence). J lost 6 bases, V lost 3 bases, and 6 bases had no gene match. The DNA of the CDR3 is TGTGCCAGTAGTATTTTGGCAGGGGGCGATGGCTACACCTTC. Translating it yields CASSILAGGDGYTF.

DNA of the CDR3: TGTGCCAGCAGCTTAACTCTAGCGGGGGACCAAAATGAGCAGTTCTTC. The encoded protein is CASSLTLAGDQNEQFF. This chain joins TRBV7-2 and TRBJ2-1, with 10 bases fitting TRBD2. V shed 2 bases, J shed 7 bases, and the junction held 8 bases outside the gene matches. Germline V lookup: CDR1 SGHTA, CDR2 FQGNSA. The CDR3 extends over 16 amino acids.

The sample holds a few counts of this clonotype. This CDR3 is CSVDPGRPPTLHF. The CDR3 DNA reads TGCAGCGTGGACCCGGGACGGCCACCGACCCTCCACTTT. V gene TRBV29-1 combines with J gene TRBJ1-6, with D perhaps TRBD1 (5 bases). The V gene's germline CDR1 is SQVTM and CDR2 ANQGSEA. CDR3 size: 13 residues. V shed 6 bases and J shed 14 bases, with 20 bases lying between them.

This clonotype appeared a few times. The CDR3 sequence is CASRPLVGYEQYF. Here the CDR3 DNA reads TGTGCCAGCAGGCCTCTCGTGGGGTACGAGCAGTACTTC. The chain joins TRBV27 to TRBJ2-7; the D is unclear. Looked up from germline, CDR1 is MNHEY and CDR2 is SMNVEV (reference sequence). The ends were cut back, 6 bases at V and 4 bases at J, with 13 bases in the middle. The CDR3 runs to 13 residues.

This clonotype was seen only a few times. J is TRBJ1-4 and V is TRBV5-5; 7 bases are shared with TRBD1. Germline V CDR1 and CDR2: SGHKS, YYEKEE (reference sequence). The CDR3 is made up of 15 amino acids. The V segment lost 4 bases and the J segment 4 bases; nucleotides outside the gene matches: 7. Here the CDR3 DNA reads TGTGCCAGCAGCCCCCGGACAGGATTTAATGAAAAACTGTTTTTT. Protein: CASSPRTGFNEKLFF.

At least ten counts were recorded for this clonotype. The chain carries TRBV10-3 and TRBJ1-1, with TRBD1 identical over 9 bases. Looked up from germline, CDR1 is ENHRY and CDR2 is SYGVKD. After removal of 6 bases from V and 1 base from J, the junction contained 3 bases not matched to a gene. The CDR3 is 14 amino acids. CDR3 bases: TGTGCCATCAGGGCGACAGGGGGGAACACTGAAGCTTTCTTT. Translating gives CAIRATGGNTEAFF.